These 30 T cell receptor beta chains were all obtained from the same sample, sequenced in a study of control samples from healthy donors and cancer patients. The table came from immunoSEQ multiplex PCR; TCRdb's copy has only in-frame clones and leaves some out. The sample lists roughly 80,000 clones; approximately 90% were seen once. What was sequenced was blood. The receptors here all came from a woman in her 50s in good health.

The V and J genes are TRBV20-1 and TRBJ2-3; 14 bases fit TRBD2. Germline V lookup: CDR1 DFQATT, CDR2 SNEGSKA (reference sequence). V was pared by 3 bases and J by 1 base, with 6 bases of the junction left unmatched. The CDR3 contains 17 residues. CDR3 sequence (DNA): TGCAGTGCTAGTCCCCCGGGACTAGCGGGGGGCACAGATACGCAGTATTTT. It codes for CSASPPGLAGGTDTQYF.

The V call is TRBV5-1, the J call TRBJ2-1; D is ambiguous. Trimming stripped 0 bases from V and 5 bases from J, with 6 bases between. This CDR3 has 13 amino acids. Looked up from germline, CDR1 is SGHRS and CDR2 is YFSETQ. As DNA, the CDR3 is TGCGCCAGCAGCTTGGCAGAGCACAATGAGCAGTTCTTC. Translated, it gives CASSLAEHNEQFF.

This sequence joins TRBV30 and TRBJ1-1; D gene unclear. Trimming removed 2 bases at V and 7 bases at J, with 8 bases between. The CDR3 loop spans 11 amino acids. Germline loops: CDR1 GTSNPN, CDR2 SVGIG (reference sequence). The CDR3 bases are TGTGCCTGGAGTTTCCTTAATGAAGCTTTCTTT. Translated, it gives CAWSFLNEAFF.

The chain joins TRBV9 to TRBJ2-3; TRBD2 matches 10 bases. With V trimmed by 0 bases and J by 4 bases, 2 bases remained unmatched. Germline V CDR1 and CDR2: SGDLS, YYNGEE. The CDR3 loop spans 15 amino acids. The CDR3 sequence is CASSVGLAGADTQYF. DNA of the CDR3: TGTGCCAGCAGCGTAGGACTAGCGGGCGCAGATACGCAGTATTTT.

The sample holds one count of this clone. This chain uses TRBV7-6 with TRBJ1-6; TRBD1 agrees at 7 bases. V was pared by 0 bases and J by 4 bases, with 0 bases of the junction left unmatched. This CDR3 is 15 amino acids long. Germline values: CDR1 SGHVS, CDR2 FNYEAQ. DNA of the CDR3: TGTGCCAGCAGCTTAGCCAGGGGGTATAATTCACCCCTCCACTTT. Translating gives CASSLARGYNSPLHF.

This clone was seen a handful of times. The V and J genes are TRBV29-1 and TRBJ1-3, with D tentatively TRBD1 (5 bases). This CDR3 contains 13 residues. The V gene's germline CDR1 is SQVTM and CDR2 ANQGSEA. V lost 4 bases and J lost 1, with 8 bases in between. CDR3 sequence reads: CSVGGMSGNTIYF. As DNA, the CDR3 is TGCAGCGTTGGGGGGATGTCTGGAAACACCATATATTTT.

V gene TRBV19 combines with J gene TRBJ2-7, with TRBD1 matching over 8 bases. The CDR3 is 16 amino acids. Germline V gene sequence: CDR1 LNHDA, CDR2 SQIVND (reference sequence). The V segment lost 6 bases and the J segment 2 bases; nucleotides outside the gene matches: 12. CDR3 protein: CASRLTGTGLTYEQYF. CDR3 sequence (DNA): TGTGCCAGTAGACTTACCGGGACAGGCCTCACCTACGAGCAGTACTTC.

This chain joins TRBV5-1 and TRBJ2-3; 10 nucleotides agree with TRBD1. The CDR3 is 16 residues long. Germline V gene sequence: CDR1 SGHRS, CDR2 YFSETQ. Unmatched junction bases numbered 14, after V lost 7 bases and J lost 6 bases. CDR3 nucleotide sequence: TGCGCCAGCGGATTATCGACAGGGGGCGTCTCGGATACGCAGTATTTT. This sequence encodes CASGLSTGGVSDTQYF.

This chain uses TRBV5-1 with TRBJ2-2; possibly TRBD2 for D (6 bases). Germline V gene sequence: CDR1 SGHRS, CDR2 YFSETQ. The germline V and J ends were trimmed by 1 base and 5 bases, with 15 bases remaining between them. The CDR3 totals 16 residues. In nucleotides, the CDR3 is TGCGCCAGCAGCTTGATGGGGGGTGGAGGTACCGGGGAGCTGTTTTTT. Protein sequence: CASSLMGGGGTGELFF.

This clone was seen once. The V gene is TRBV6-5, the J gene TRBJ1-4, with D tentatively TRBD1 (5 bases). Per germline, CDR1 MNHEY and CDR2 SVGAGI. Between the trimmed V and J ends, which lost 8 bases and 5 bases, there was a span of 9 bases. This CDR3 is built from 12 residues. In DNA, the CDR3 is TGTGCCAGCGGGGCGTTAAATGAAAAACTGTTTTTT. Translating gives CASGALNEKLFF.

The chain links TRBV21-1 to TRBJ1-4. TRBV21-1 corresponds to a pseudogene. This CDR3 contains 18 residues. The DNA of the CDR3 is TGTGCCAGCAGCAAAGTAAAGAATGGACCGTGGAGAAGGGAAAAACTGTTTTTT. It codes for CASSKVKNGPWRREKLFF.

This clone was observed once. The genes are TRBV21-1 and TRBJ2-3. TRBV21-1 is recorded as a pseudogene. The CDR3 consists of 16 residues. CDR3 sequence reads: CASSTNVGMITDTQYF. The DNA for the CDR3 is TGTGCCAGCAGCACTAACGTTGGGATGATCACAGATACGCAGTATTTT.

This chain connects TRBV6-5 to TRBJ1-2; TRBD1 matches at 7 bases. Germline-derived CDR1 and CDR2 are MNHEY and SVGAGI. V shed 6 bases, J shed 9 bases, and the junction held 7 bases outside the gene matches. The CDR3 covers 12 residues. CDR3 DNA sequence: TGTGCCAGCAGGATCCGACAGGGCAGCTACACCTTC. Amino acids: CASRIRQGSYTF.

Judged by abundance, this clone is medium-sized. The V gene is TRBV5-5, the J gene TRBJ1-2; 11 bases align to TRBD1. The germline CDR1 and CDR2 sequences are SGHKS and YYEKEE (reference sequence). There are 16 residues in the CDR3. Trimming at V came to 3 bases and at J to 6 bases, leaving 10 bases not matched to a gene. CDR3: CASSSRTGGAVDGYTF. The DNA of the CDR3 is TGTGCCAGCAGCTCCCGGACAGGGGGCGCGGTGGATGGCTACACCTTC.

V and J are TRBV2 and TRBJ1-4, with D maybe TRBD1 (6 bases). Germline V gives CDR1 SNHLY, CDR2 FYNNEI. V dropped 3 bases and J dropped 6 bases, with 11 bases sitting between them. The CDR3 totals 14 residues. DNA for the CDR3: TGTGCCAGCAGTGACAGCAGGGGAGATGAAAAACTGTTTTTT. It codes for CASSDSRGDEKLFF.

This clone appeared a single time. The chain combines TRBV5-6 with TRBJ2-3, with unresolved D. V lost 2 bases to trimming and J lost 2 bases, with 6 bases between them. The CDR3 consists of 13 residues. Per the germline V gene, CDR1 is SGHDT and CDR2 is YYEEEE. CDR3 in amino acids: CASSFSTTDTQYF. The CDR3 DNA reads TGTGCCAGCAGCTTCAGCACCACAGATACGCAGTATTTT.

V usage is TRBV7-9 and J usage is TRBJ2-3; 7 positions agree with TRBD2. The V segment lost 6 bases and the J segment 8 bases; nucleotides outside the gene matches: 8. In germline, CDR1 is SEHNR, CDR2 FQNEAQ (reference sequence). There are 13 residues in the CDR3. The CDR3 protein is CASRPGGNGTQYF. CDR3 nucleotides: TGTGCCAGCAGGCCCGGGGGGAATGGTACGCAGTATTTT. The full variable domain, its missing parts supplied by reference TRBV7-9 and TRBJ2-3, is DTGVSQNPRHKITKRGQNVTFRCDPISEHNRLYWYRQTLGQGPEFLTYFQNEAQLEKSRLLSDRFSAERPKGSFSTLEIQRTEQGDSAMYLCASRPGGNGTQYFGPGTRLTVL.

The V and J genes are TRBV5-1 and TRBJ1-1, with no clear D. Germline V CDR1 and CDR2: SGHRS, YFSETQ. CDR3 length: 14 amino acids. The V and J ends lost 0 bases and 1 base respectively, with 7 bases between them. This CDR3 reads CASSLDLRNTEAFF. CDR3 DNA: TGCGCCAGCAGCTTGGATTTGAGGAACACTGAAGCTTTCTTT.

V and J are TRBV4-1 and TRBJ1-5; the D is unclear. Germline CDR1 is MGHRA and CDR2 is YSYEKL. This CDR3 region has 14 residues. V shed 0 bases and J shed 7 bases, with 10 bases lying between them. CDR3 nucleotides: TGCGCCAGCAGCCAAGAGGACGAGGGCCAGCCCCAGCATTTT. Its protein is CASSQEDEGQPQHF.

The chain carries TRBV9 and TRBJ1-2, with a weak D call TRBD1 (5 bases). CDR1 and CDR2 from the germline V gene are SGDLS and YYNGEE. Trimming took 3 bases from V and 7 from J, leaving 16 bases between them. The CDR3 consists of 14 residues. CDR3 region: CASSANLGVGGYTF. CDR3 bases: TGTGCCAGCAGCGCGAACTTGGGGGTGGGTGGCTACACCTTC.

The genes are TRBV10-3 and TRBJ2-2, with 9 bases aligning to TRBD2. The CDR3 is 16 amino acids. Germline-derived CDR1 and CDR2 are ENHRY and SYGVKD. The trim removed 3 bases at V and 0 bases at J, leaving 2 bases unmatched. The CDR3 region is CAISERGGANTGELFF. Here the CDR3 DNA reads TGTGCCATCAGTGAACGCGGGGGGGCGAACACCGGGGAGCTGTTTTTT.

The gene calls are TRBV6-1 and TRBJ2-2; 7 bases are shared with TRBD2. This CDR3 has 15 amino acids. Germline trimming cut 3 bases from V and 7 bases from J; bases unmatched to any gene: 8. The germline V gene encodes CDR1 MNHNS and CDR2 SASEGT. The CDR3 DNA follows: TGTGCCAGCAGTGATACTGGACTAGGGAGCGGGGAGCTGTTTTTT. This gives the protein CASSDTGLGSGELFF.

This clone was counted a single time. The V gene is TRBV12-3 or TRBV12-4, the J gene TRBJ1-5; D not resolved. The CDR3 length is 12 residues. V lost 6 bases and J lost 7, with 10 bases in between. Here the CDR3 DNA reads TGTGCCAGCAGCCTCGGGATGCAGCCCCAGCATTTT. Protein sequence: CASSLGMQPQHF.

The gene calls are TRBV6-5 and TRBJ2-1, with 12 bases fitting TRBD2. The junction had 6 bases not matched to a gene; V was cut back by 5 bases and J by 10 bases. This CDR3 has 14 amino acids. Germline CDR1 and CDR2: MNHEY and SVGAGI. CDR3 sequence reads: CASSPSGGALEQFF. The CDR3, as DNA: TGTGCCAGCAGTCCTAGCGGGGGGGCGTTAGAGCAGTTCTTC.

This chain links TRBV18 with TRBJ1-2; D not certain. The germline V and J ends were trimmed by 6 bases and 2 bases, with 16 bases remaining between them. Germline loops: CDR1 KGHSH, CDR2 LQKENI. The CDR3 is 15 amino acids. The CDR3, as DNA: TGTGCCAGCTCGCCTACCTGGGGAATCAACTATGGCTACACCTTC. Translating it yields CASSPTWGINYGYTF.

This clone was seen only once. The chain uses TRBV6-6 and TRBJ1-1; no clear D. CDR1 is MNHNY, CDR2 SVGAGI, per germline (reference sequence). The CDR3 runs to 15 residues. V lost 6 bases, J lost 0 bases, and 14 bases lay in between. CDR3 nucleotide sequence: TGTGCCAGCAGCTCTCTAGGGCAGCTGAACACTGAAGCTTTCTTT. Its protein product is CASSSLGQLNTEAFF.

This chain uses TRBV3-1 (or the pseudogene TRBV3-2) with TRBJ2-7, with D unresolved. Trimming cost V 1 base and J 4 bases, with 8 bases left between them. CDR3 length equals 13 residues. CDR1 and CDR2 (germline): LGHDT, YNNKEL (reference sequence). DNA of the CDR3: TGTGCCAGCAGCCAAGGGTCCGTTTACGAGCAGTACTTC. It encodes CASSQGSVYEQYF.

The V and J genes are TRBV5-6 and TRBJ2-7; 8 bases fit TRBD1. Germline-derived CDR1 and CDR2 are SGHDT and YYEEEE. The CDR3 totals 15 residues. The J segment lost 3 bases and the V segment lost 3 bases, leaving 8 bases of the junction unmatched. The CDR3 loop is CASSSDGQGFYEQYF. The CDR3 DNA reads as TGTGCCAGCAGCTCGGATGGACAGGGTTTCTACGAGCAGTACTTC.

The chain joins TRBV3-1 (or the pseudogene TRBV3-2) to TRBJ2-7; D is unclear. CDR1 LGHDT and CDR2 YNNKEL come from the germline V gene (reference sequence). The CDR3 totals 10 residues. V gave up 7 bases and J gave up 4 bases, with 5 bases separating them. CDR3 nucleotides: TGTGCCAGCAAAGGATACGAGCAGTACTTC. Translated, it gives CASKGYEQYF.

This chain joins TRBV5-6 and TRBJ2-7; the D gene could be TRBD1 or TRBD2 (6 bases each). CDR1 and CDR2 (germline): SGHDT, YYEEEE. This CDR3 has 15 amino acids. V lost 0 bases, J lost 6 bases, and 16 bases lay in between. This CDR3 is CASSLDVKGGREQYF. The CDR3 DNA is TGTGCCAGCAGCTTGGACGTCAAGGGGGGACGCGAGCAGTACTTC.